The next 20 T cell receptor beta chains were all read from a single sample in a study of shared clonotypes between healthy human individuals. Libraries were prepared by immunoSEQ multiplex PCR; TCRdb keeps only in-frame clonotypes and omits some of them. Counted here are about 330,000 clones, around 86% occurring once; the ten biggest clones make up 15% to 20%. Sequenced sample: memory CD8+ T cells sorted from blood. Subset of the sample: CD45RO+ cells pooled with CCR7-negative TemRA cells. The receptors come from a man aged 18 to 29 in good health.

The chain uses TRBV6-1 and TRBJ1-5; D not certain. Germline V gives CDR1 MNHNS, CDR2 SASEGT. The CDR3 extends over 14 amino acids. Deletions cut 3 bases from V and 4 bases from J, with 10 bases between. CDR3 sequence: CASSDGGVNQPQHF. The CDR3 bases are TGTGCCAGCAGTGATGGCGGGGTAAATCAGCCCCAGCATTTT.

The J gene is TRBJ2-5, the V gene TRBV18; D is unclear. Germline V CDR1 and CDR2: KGHSH, LQKENI. V was shortened by 3 bases and J by 5 bases, with 13 bases between the two germline ends. The CDR3 extends over 14 amino acids. CDR3 sequence reads: CASSPVLLRETQYF. CDR3 DNA sequence: TGTGCCAGCTCACCCGTACTCCTCCGGGAGACCCAGTACTTC.

This chain connects TRBV7-9 to TRBJ2-7, with a possible D match to TRBD1 (6 bases). The CDR3 covers 12 residues. CDR1 and CDR2 from the germline V gene are SEHNR and FQNEAQ (reference sequence). V gave up 11 bases and J gave up 0 bases, with 11 bases separating them. CDR3 DNA: TGTGCCTCCCAGGGGAGCTCCTACGAGCAGTACTTC. Protein: CASQGSSYEQYF.

This chain links TRBV11-2 with TRBJ2-1; D call uncertain. Trimming removed 1 base from V and 6 bases from J, with 10 bases in between. Germline values: CDR1 SGHAT, CDR2 FQNNGV. This CDR3 has 14 amino acids. DNA of the CDR3: TGTGCCAGCAGCTTAGGGCAGGCCGGCAATGAGCAGTTCTTC. This codes for CASSLGQAGNEQFF.

The chain links TRBV18 to TRBJ1-5, with TRBD1 identical over 10 bases. This CDR3 contains 15 residues. CDR1 and CDR2 from the germline V gene are KGHSH and LQKENI. V was pared by 3 bases and J by 6 bases, with 5 bases of the junction left unmatched. DNA of the CDR3: TGTGCCAGCTCACCCGGGACAGGGGCCAGTCAGCCCCAGCATTTT. The encoded protein is CASSPGTGASQPQHF.

This CDR3 is CASSNRGRRVEKLFF. DNA for the CDR3: TGTGCCAGCAGTAACAGGGGGCGCAGGGTGGAAAAACTGTTTTTT. The chain joins TRBV7-2 to TRBJ1-4, with 9 positions matching TRBD1. J gave up 8 bases and V 6 bases, and 10 bases lay outside the gene matches. CDR1 and CDR2 from the germline V gene are SGHTA and FQGNSA. This CDR3 spans 15 amino acids.

This clone was seen a handful of times. The chain employs TRBV27 and TRBJ2-7; 13 bases agree with TRBD2. Germline V gives CDR1 MNHEY, CDR2 SMNVEV (reference sequence). The V gene end was trimmed by 5 bases and the J gene end by 4 bases; junction bases not matched to a gene: 8. This CDR3 has 16 residues. CDR3 in amino acids: CASSPPGLAGVYEQYF. DNA of the CDR3: TGTGCCAGCAGTCCCCCCGGACTAGCGGGAGTTTACGAGCAGTACTTC.

The J gene is TRBJ1-1, the V gene TRBV6-5; D possibly corresponds to TRBD1 (5 bases). The V and J ends lost 2 bases and 1 base respectively, with 11 bases between them. The CDR3 is 15 amino acids. Per germline, CDR1 MNHEY and CDR2 SVGAGI. CDR3 region: CASSYDRGGNTEAFF. CDR3 DNA sequence: TGTGCCAGCAGTTACGATCGGGGCGGGAACACTGAAGCTTTCTTT.

The V call is TRBV10-3, the J call TRBJ1-6; TRBD1 might be the D (5 bases). This CDR3 region has 17 residues. The V gene lost 0 bases and the J gene lost 9 bases, with 18 bases spanning the gap. Germline V gives CDR1 ENHRY, CDR2 SYGVKD. The CDR3, as DNA: TGTGCCATCAGTGAGTCGGTGGGCATAGGGGAAGTTTCACCCCTCCACTTT. Protein: CAISESVGIGEVSPLHF.

This chain connects TRBV9 to TRBJ2-2; perhaps TRBD2 as D (6 bases). This CDR3 is built from 16 residues. Germline-derived CDR1 and CDR2 are SGDLS and YYNGEE. Trimming removed 2 bases at V and 6 bases at J, with 17 bases between. Here the CDR3 DNA reads TGTGCCAGCAGCGTTAGAGGACTACTAATGGCCGGGGAGCTGTTTTTT. Its translation is CASSVRGLLMAGELFF. The variable domain in full, with the rest retrieved from reference TRBV9 and TRBJ2-2, is DSGVTQTPKHLITATGQRVTLRCSPRSGDLSVYWYQQSLDQGLQFLIQYYNGEERAKGNILERFSAQQFPDLHSELNLSSLELGDSALYFCASSVRGLLMAGELFFGEGSRLTVL.

This clone was picked up one time. This chain uses TRBV27 with TRBJ2-7, with 12 bases aligning to TRBD2. The CDR3 has 17 amino acids. Germline CDR1 reads MNHEY; CDR2 reads SMNVEV (reference sequence). The V gene end was trimmed by 3 bases and the J gene end by 0 bases; junction bases not matched to a gene: 6. The CDR3 reads CASSFLAGGFLSYEQYF. The CDR3 DNA reads TGTGCCAGCAGTTTCCTAGCGGGAGGGTTTCTCTCCTACGAGCAGTACTTC.

The V gene is TRBV6-6, the J gene TRBJ2-2; D remains unclear. V was pared by 7 bases and J by 5 bases, with 8 bases between. The CDR3 has 12 residues. Germline CDR1 reads MNHNY; CDR2 reads SVGAGI (reference sequence). The CDR3 nucleotides read TGTGCCAGCATTCAGGCTACCGGGGAGCTGTTTTTT. As protein: CASIQATGELFF.

This chain links TRBV28 with TRBJ2-1, with D possibly TRBD2 on 7 matching bases. Germline CDR1 and CDR2: MDHEN and SYDVKM. This CDR3 contains 16 residues. V lost 6 bases and J 4 bases, leaving 19 bases between the germline ends. The CDR3 region is CASSLMGGGIYNEQFF. Written as DNA, the CDR3 is TGTGCCAGCAGCCTTATGGGAGGGGGAATTTACAATGAGCAGTTCTTC.

The chain links TRBV30 to TRBJ2-5; no definite D call. Germline V gene lookup returns CDR1 GTSNPN and CDR2 SVGIG (reference sequence). With 2 bases removed from V and 4 bases from J, the gap between germline ends came to 8 bases. The CDR3 spans 12 residues. The CDR3 sequence is CAWSLDGETQYF. Here the CDR3 DNA reads TGTGCCTGGAGTCTAGATGGAGAGACCCAGTACTTC.

For the CDR3, the DNA is TGTGCCAGCAGTTTATGGGCCGGTCAGAGCAATCAGCCCCAGCATTTT. This sequence encodes CASSLWAGQSNQPQHF. The rearrangement joins TRBV27 to TRBJ1-5; D gene uncertain. The CDR3 is made up of 16 amino acids. CDR1 MNHEY and CDR2 SMNVEV come from the germline V gene (reference sequence). V was pared by 1 base and J by 1 base, with 11 bases between.

This chain connects TRBV9 to TRBJ1-2; 7 positions agree with TRBD1. Germline V gene data show CDR1 as SGDLS and CDR2 as YYNGEE. The length of the CDR3 is 14 residues. The trim removed 6 bases at V and 6 bases at J, leaving 11 bases unmatched. In DNA form, the CDR3 reads TGTGCCAGCACCATGGGACAGCTCGCCGATGGCTACACCTTC. Residues: CASTMGQLADGYTF. The variable domain in full, completed from reference TRBV9 and TRBJ1-2, reads DSGVTQTPKHLITATGQRVTLRCSPRSGDLSVYWYQQSLDQGLQFLIQYYNGEERAKGNILERFSAQQFPDLHSELNLSSLELGDSALYFCASTMGQLADGYTFGSGTRLTVV.

The chain uses TRBV4-1 and TRBJ1-1; possibly TRBD1 for D (6 bases). The V end was cut by 0 bases, the J end by 0 bases, with 8 bases between. The CDR3 is made up of 15 amino acids. The V gene's germline CDR1 is MGHRA and CDR2 YSYEKL. The chain's CDR3 is CASSQEDRLNTEAFF. The CDR3 coding sequence is TGCGCCAGCAGCCAAGAGGACAGATTGAACACTGAAGCTTTCTTT.

The V gene is TRBV5-6, the J gene TRBJ2-7, with 16 nucleotides matching TRBD2. The CDR3 is 17 residues long. The V segment lost 4 bases and the J segment 0 bases; nucleotides outside the gene matches: 4. Germline V gene sequence: CDR1 SGHDT, CDR2 YYEEEE. The CDR3 reads CASSPGLAGGNSYEQYF. The CDR3 DNA follows: TGTGCCAGCAGCCCGGGACTAGCGGGGGGGAACTCCTACGAGCAGTACTTC.

This clone was observed a few times. The V call is TRBV2, the J call TRBJ2-7; 7 bases line up with TRBD2. Trimming cost V 5 bases and J 1 base; bases outside gene matches: 5. CDR1 is SNHLY and CDR2 is FYNNEI in the germline V gene. The CDR3 is 14 residues long. The CDR3 loop reads CASSPAGRSYEQYF. CDR3 nucleotide sequence: TGTGCCAGCAGTCCAGCGGGGAGATCCTACGAGCAGTACTTC. The full variable domain, rest sourced from reference TRBV2 and TRBJ2-7, is EPEVTQTPSHQVTQMGQEVILRCVPISNHLYFYWYRQILGQKVEFLVSFYNNEISEKSEIFDDQFSVERPDGSNFTLKIRSTKLEDSAMYFCASSPAGRSYEQYFGPGTRLTVT.

This rearrangement joins TRBV10-3 to TRBJ1-5; D is unresolved. The CDR3 length is 14 residues. V was pared by 2 bases and J by 7 bases, with 12 bases between. Germline lookup yields CDR1 ENHRY and CDR2 SYGVKD. DNA for the CDR3: TGTGCCATCAGTGAGGCGGTAGCTCGGCAGCCCCAGCATTTT. Protein product: CAISEAVARQPQHF.